The 2 T cell receptor beta chains reported below all come from one sample, sequenced in a study of OX40 agonist ivuxolimab in advanced cancers. Sequencing was performed with immunoSEQ multiplex PCR; in TCRdb, only in-frame clones are kept and a portion is missing. This sample has about 100,000 clones, with roughly 89% found just once. Sample: CD4+ or CD8+ T cells sorted from blood, taken in a trial of the OX40 agonist ivuxolimab. The source is an adult with an advanced solid tumor such as melanoma, head and neck, liver or kidney cancer.

This chain links TRBV6-4 with TRBJ2-2; perhaps TRBD1 as D (6 bases). CDR3 size: 14 residues. Per germline, CDR1 MRHNA and CDR2 SNTAGT. Between the trimmed V and J ends, which lost 6 bases and 7 bases, there was a span of 15 bases. CDR3 residues: CASSVQGSGGELFF. CDR3 in DNA: TGTGCCAGCAGCGTACAGGGATCTGGCGGGGAGCTGTTTTTT.

This sequence joins TRBV29-1 and TRBJ2-3; 13 nucleotides line up with TRBD2. The length of the CDR3 is 16 residues. V shed 4 bases and J 4 bases; nucleotides not matched to a gene: 8. CDR1 and CDR2 from the germline V gene are SQVTM and ANQGSEA. CDR3 sequence (DNA): TGCAGCGTTGCCCTGGGGACTAGCGGGAATGCAGATACGCAGTATTTT. This encodes CSVALGTSGNADTQYF.